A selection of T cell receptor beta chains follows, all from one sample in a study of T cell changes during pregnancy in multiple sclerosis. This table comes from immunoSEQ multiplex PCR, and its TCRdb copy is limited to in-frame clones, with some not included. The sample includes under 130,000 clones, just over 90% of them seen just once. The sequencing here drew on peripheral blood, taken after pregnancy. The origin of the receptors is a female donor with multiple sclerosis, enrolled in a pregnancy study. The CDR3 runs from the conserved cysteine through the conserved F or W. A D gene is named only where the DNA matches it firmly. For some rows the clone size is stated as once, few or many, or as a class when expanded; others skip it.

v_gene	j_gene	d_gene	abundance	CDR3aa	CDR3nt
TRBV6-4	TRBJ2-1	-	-	CATGTLYSDEQFF	TGTGCCACCGGGACACTATATTCGGATGAGCAGTTCTTC
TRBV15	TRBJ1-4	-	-	CATSIGGMNEKLFF	TGTGCCACCAGCATAGGAGGGATGAACGAAAAACTGTTTTTT
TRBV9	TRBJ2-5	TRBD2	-	CASSAAPSRGGETQYF	TGTGCCAGCAGCGCAGCCCCCTCGCGGGGGGGAGAGACCCAGTACTTC
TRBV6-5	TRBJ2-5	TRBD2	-	CASRGGKTQYF	TGTGCCAGCAGGGGGGGGAAGACCCAGTACTTC
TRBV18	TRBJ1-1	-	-	CASSQLHNTEAFF	TGTGCCAGCTCACAGCTCCATAACACTGAAGCTTTCTTT
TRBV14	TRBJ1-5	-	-	CASSQSPGQPQHF	TGTGCCAGCAGCCAAAGTCCAGGTCAGCCCCAGCATTTT
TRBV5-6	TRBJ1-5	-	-	CASSLRRGNQPQHF	TGTGCCAGCAGCTTGAGGAGAGGCAATCAGCCCCAGCATTTT
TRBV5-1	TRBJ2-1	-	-	CASSFSGNSYNEQFF	TGCGCCAGCAGCTTTTCGGGGAACTCCTACAATGAGCAGTTCTTC
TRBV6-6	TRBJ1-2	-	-	CASSYQISDYGYTF	TGTGCCAGCAGTTACCAGATCAGTGACTATGGCTACACCTTC
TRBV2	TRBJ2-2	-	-	CASGRSNGELFF	TGTGCCAGCGGTAGGAGCAACGGGGAGCTGTTTTTT
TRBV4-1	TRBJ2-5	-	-	CASSQGAQETQYF	TGCGCCAGCAGCCAAGGGGCCCAAGAGACCCAGTACTTC
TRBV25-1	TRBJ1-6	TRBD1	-	CASKRTSGQGNSPLHF	TGTGCCAGCAAGCGAACCTCGGGACAGGGAAATTCACCCCTCCACTTT
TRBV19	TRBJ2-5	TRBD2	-	CASSISAGGPETQYF	TGTGCCAGTAGTATCTCGGCGGGGGGGCCTGAGACCCAGTACTTC
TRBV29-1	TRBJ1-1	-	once	CSVVMNTEAFF	TGCAGCGTTGTCATGAACACTGAAGCTTTCTTT
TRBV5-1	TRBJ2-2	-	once	CASEGTGELFF	TGCGCCAGCGAGGGCACCGGGGAGCTGTTTTTT
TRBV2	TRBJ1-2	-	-	CASNLDVGGQGGYTF	TGTGCCAGCAACTTGGATGTGGGGGGGCAGGGAGGCTACACCTTC
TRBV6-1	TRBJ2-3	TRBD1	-	CASSEWTGGLTDTQYF	TGTGCCAGCAGTGAATGGACAGGGGGCCTCACAGATACGCAGTATTTT
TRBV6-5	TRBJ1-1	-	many	CASRTGRLDTEAFF	TGTGCCAGCAGAACAGGGAGATTGGACACTGAAGCTTTCTTT
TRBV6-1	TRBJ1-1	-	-	CASSDPGQLNTEAFF	TGTGCCAGCAGTGACCCGGGACAACTGAACACTGAAGCTTTCTTT
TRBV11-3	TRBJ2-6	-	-	CASSSSGQNKTGANVLTF	TGTGCCAGCAGCTCCAGCGGACAGAACAAAACTGGGGCCAACGTCCTGACTTTC
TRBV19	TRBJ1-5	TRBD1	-	CASSRGQGVIQPQHF	TGTGCCAGTAGTAGGGGACAGGGGGTGATTCAGCCCCAGCATTTT
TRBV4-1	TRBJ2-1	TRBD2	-	CASSPRYGGFNEQFF	TGCGCCAGCAGCCCAAGATACGGGGGGTTCAATGAGCAGTTCTTC